The 19 T cell receptor beta chains presented below share a single source sample, sequenced in a study of beta chain features in type 1 diabetes (dated by TCRdb to the late 2010s). The library came from the immunoSEQ multiplex PCR assay. All of the isolated RNA was reverse transcribed with the High Capacity cDNA Reverse Transcription Kit, so expressed TCRB transcripts were sequenced. TCRdb holds this immuneACCESS table with in-frame rearrangements only. Some clones are missing; in checked studies, unresolved V genes explain under half, and the rest has no known cause. The sample contains 900,000 or so clones, roughly 16% of them found a single time. The ten biggest clones cover roughly 0.025% of the sample. Sequencing was done on a sample of naive CD4+ T cells from blood. The cell subset or site label of this sample denotes: true naive CD4+ T cells. The receptors stem from a woman aged 18-29 years in good health.

J is TRBJ1-5 and V is TRBV28, with D uncertain. This CDR3 has 15 amino acids. Germline values: CDR1 MDHEN, CDR2 SYDVKM. The V and J ends lost 5 bases and 7 bases respectively, with 18 bases between them. CDR3 in DNA: TGTGCCAGCAGTAGTCCTTCACGGGGTGCCCAGCCCCAGCATTTT. Encoded protein: CASSSPSRGAQPQHF.

The chain recombines TRBV6-1 with TRBJ2-5; D ambiguous. V lost 5 bases and J 5 bases, leaving 9 bases between the germline ends. Per germline, CDR1 MNHNS and CDR2 SASEGT. The CDR3 is 12 residues long. The CDR3 here is CASSSQTETQYF. Here the CDR3 DNA reads TGTGCCAGCAGTTCCCAAACGGAGACCCAGTACTTC.

This chain connects TRBV6-4 to TRBJ2-7; no reliable D call. The germline V and J ends were trimmed by 6 bases and 0 bases, with 12 bases remaining between them. There are 14 residues in the CDR3. Per the germline V gene, CDR1 is MRHNA and CDR2 is SNTAGT. CDR3 loop: CASRDRGSSYEQYF. In DNA, the CDR3 is TGTGCCAGCAGGGATAGAGGTAGCTCCTACGAGCAGTACTTC.

This clone appeared a few times. This chain uses TRBV18 with TRBJ2-1; D ambiguous. This CDR3 contains 17 residues. V lost 1 base and J 0 bases, leaving 13 bases between the germline ends. The germline V gene has CDR1 KGHSH and CDR2 LQKENI. In DNA form, the CDR3 reads TGTGCCAGCTCACCACTGATCGGCCAGAGCTCCTACAATGAGCAGTTCTTC. Its translation is CASSPLIGQSSYNEQFF.

This chain joins TRBV15 and TRBJ1-2, with D possibly matching TRBD1 (5 bases). This CDR3 has 13 amino acids. Germline CDR1 reads LNHNV; CDR2 reads YYDKDF (reference sequence). Trimming stripped 3 bases from V and 3 bases from J, with 8 bases between. The CDR3 sequence is CATSSRADYGYTF. CDR3 in DNA: TGTGCCACCAGCAGCAGGGCGGACTATGGCTACACCTTC.

The J gene is TRBJ2-7, the V gene TRBV19, with D unresolved. This CDR3 spans 13 amino acids. Germline V gene sequence: CDR1 LNHDA, CDR2 SQIVND (reference sequence). V was trimmed by 5 bases and J by 5 bases, leaving 13 bases between them. This CDR3 is CASSARAEDEQYF. The CDR3 DNA follows: TGTGCCAGTAGTGCAAGGGCCGAGGACGAGCAGTACTTC.

This chain links TRBV6-5 with TRBJ2-3, with D possibly TRBD2 on 6 matching bases. The CDR3 runs to 15 residues. V dropped 2 bases and J dropped 5 bases, with 14 bases sitting between them. Germline CDR1 reads MNHEY; CDR2 reads SVGAGI. The CDR3 is CASSYDGLLGDTQYF. DNA of the CDR3: TGTGCCAGCAGTTACGACGGACTATTGGGAGATACGCAGTATTTT.

This clone was seen only a few times. One end of the junction is discordant with germline, which a read error may explain. The chain is built from TRBV20-1 and TRBJ1-2; no clear D gene. CDR1 is DFQATT and CDR2 is SNEGSKA in the germline V gene (reference sequence). This CDR3 is 10 amino acids long. This CDR3 is CSARSRAGIF. CDR3 DNA sequence: TGCAGTGCTAGATCTAGGGCTGGAATCTTC.

This clone was counted between two and nine times. This chain connects TRBV9 to TRBJ2-1, with 9 bases aligning to TRBD2. V was pared by 0 bases and J by 9 bases, with 10 bases of the junction left unmatched. The V gene's germline CDR1 is SGDLS and CDR2 YYNGEE. The length of the CDR3 is 16 residues. CDR3 coding DNA: TGTGCCAGCAGCGTAGTTGCGACTAGCGGTACGGGTGAGCAGTTCTTC. It translates to CASSVVATSGTGEQFF.

This rearrangement joins TRBV7-2 to TRBJ1-2; 7 positions match TRBD1. The CDR3 runs 14 residues. The germline gives CDR1 SGHTA, CDR2 FQGNSA. The ends lost 1 base at V and 4 bases at J; junction bases unmatched: 3. CDR3 in DNA: TGTGCCAGCAGCTTAGACAGGGGTCCCTATGGCTACACCTTC. Its protein product is CASSLDRGPYGYTF.

This rearrangement joins TRBV11-3 to TRBJ2-5, with 11 bases identical to TRBD2. The V and J ends lost 6 bases and 3 bases, in that order; junction bases with no gene match: 6. There are 15 residues in the CDR3. In germline, CDR1 is SGHNT, CDR2 YENEEA. The CDR3 bases are TGTGCCAGCAGACCCGATAGCGGGAGGGAAGAGACCCAGTACTTC. Translated, it gives CASRPDSGREETQYF.

This clone was counted between two and nine times. This chain links TRBV7-9 with TRBJ2-7; perhaps TRBD2 as D (5 bases). Germline CDR1 and CDR2: SEHNR and FQNEAQ (reference sequence). This CDR3 comprises 12 residues. The V end was cut by 8 bases, the J end by 0 bases, with 8 bases between. CDR3 protein: CASGRDSYEQYF. The DNA of the CDR3 is TGTGCCAGCGGCCGGGACTCCTACGAGCAGTACTTC.

This clone was counted between two and nine times. This chain uses TRBV2 with TRBJ1-5, with D maybe TRBD1 (5 bases). Germline V lookup: CDR1 SNHLY, CDR2 FYNNEI. The CDR3 sequence is 13 residues long. V lost 8 bases, J lost 5 bases, and 13 bases lay in between. The CDR3 nucleotides read TGTGCCAGCCGCGGACACCTCGATCAGCCCCAGCATTTT. This encodes CASRGHLDQPQHF.

The V call is TRBV13, the J call TRBJ1-3; D remains unclear. The V end was cut by 2 bases, the J end by 4 bases, with 15 bases between. There are 16 residues in the CDR3. Per germline, CDR1 PRHDT and CDR2 FYEKMQ (reference sequence). This CDR3 reads CASSLRSAATGNTIYF. The CDR3 region has the DNA TGTGCCAGCAGCTTAAGAAGTGCGGCCACCGGAAACACCATATATTTT.

This clone was seen a handful of times. V usage is TRBV5-1 and J usage is TRBJ2-7, with 9 bases that match TRBD2. Unmatched junction bases numbered 4, after V lost 0 bases and J lost 3 bases. In germline, CDR1 is SGHRS, CDR2 YFSETQ. The CDR3 contains 15 residues. As DNA, the CDR3 is TGCGCCAGCAGCTTGGGGGCGACTAGCGGCTACGAGCAGTACTTC. It is translated as CASSLGATSGYEQYF.

This clone has more than one count but fewer than ten. V usage is TRBV19 and J usage is TRBJ1-5; 7 positions match TRBD1. CDR3 size: 17 residues. CDR1 is LNHDA and CDR2 is SQIVND in the germline V gene (reference sequence). After removal of 3 bases from V and 2 bases from J, the junction contained 10 bases not matched to a gene. The CDR3 bases are TGTGCCAGTAGTATTTCAGGGGGTGATAGTGGCAATCAGCCCCAGCATTTT. Protein: CASSISGGDSGNQPQHF.

This clone was seen a few times. The V call is TRBV28, the J call TRBJ2-5, with a tentative D call TRBD1 (6 bases). Between the trimmed V and J ends, which lost 7 bases and 7 bases, there was a span of 13 bases. This CDR3 is 12 amino acids long. Germline V CDR1 and CDR2: MDHEN, SYDVKM. CDR3 coding DNA: TGTGCCAGCACTAACAGGGTTACGACCCAGTACTTC. As protein: CASTNRVTTQYF.

The rearrangement joins TRBV15 to TRBJ2-5; no definite D call. Deletions cut 4 bases from V and 2 bases from J, with 8 bases between. The CDR3 has 13 amino acids. The germline gives CDR1 LNHNV, CDR2 YYDKDF (reference sequence). CDR3 region: CATSNLLQETQYF. The CDR3, as DNA: TGTGCCACCAGCAATCTGCTACAAGAGACCCAGTACTTC. The whole variable domain, remainder taken from reference TRBV15 and TRBJ2-5, is DAMVIQNPRYQVTQFGKPVTLSCSQTLNHNVMYWYQQKSSQAPKLLFHYYDKDFNNEADTPDNFQSRRPNTSFCFLDIRSPGLGDTAMYLCATSNLLQETQYFGPGTRLLVL.

This chain connects TRBV19 to TRBJ2-5, with D possibly TRBD2 on 5 matching bases. Trimming shortened V by 4 bases and J by 5 bases, and 11 bases separated the two germline ends. The CDR3 loop spans 13 amino acids. Looked up from germline, CDR1 is LNHDA and CDR2 is SQIVND (reference sequence). The CDR3 DNA reads as TGTGCCAGTAGTAAGAGGGCGTGGGAGACCCAGTACTTC. Amino acid sequence: CASSKRAWETQYF.